This T cell receptor (beta chain) is from a study of blood T cell repertoires in COVID-19. Study context: PBMCs, B-cell-depleted T cells, or T cells provided the cDNA or gDNA that made up the material.

The germline V gene encodes CDR1 LGHNA and CDR2 YNFKEQ. The CDR3 runs 14 residues. Deletions cut 8 bases from V and 7 bases from J, with 17 bases between. Original data processing: How many nucleated cells were present was estimated from reference gene primer amplification. Sequenced by immunoSEQ multiplex PCR; TCRdb stores in-frame clones only, minus some. The V and J calls and the clone size are those of that table, but D and trimming were determined from the DNA. The data contain roughly 54,000 clones, 80% to 85% of them seen just once; the ten biggest clones take up 2.6%. This receptor was taken from a man aged 45-60 years with acute or convalescent COVID-19. Sample: peripheral blood. The chain joins TRBV4-2 to TRBJ1-4, with D maybe TRBD1 (6 bases). The CDR3 DNA is TGTGCCAGCGCACAGGGATCCGGAGTTGAAAAACTGTTTTTT. Its protein product is CASAQGSGVEKLFF.